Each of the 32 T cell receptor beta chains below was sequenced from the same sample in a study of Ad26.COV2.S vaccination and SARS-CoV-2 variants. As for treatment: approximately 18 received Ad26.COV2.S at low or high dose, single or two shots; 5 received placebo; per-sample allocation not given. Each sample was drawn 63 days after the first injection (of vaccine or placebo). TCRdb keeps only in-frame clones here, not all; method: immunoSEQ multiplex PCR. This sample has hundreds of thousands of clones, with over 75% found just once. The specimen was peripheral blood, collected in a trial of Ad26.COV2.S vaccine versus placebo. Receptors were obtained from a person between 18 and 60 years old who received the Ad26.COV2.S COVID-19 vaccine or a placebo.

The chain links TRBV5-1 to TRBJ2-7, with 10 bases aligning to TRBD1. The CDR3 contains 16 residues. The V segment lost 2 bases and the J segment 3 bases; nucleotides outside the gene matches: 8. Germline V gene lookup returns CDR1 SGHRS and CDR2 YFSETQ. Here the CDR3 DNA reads TGCGCCAGCAGCTTTCCCAACCGGGACAGGGGCTACGAGCAGTACTTC. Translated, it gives CASSFPNRDRGYEQYF.

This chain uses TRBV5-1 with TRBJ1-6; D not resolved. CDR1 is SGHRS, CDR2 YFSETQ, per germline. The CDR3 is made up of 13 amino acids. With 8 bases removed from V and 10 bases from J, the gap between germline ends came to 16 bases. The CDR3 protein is CARPRALESPLHF. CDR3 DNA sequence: TGCGCCAGACCCCGGGCCCTCGAGTCACCCCTCCACTTT.

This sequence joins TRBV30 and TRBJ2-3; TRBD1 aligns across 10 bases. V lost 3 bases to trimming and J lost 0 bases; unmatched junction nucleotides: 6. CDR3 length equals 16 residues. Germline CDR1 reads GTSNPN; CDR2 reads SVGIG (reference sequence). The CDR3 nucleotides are TGTGCCTGGAGCCGGGGACAGGGGACGAGCACAGATACGCAGTATTTT. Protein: CAWSRGQGTSTDTQYF. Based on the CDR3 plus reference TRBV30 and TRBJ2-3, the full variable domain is SQTIHQWPATLVQPVGSPLSLECTVEGTSNPNLYWYRQAAGRGLQLLFYSVGIGQISSEVPQNLSASRPQDRQFILSSKKLLLSDSGFYLCAWSRGQGTSTDTQYFGPGTRLTVL.

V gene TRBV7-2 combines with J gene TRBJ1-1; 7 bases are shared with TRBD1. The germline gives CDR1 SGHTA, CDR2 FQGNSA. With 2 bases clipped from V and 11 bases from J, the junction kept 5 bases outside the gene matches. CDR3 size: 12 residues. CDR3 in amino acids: CASSLPGQTAFF. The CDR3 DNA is TGTGCCAGCAGCTTACCGGGACAGACTGCTTTCTTT.

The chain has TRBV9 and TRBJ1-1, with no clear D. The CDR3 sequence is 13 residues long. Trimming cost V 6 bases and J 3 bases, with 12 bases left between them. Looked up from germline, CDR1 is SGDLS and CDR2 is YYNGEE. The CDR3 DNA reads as TGTGCCAGCAATCGCGATGGCCACACTGAAGCTTTCTTT. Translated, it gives CASNRDGHTEAFF.

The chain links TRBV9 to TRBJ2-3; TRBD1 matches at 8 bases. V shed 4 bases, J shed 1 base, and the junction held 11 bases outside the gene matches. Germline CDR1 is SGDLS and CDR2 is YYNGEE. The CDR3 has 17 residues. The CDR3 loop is CASSISTRGLGTDTQYF. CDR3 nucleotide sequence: TGTGCCAGCAGCATATCGACCAGGGGGCTTGGCACAGATACGCAGTATTTT.

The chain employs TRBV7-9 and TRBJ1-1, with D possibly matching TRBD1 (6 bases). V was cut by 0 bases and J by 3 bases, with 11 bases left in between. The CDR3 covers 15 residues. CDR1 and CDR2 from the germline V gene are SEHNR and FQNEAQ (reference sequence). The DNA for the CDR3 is TGTGCCAGCAGCTTAGCGAGGGGGAGCTACACTGAAGCTTTCTTT. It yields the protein CASSLARGSYTEAFF.

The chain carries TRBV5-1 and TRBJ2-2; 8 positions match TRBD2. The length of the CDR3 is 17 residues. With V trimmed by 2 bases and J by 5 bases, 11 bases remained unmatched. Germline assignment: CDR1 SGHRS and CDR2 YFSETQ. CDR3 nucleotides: TGCGCCAGCAGCTTACTCCTTAGCGGGGCGGGGACCGGGGAGCTGTTTTTT. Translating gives CASSLLLSGAGTGELFF.

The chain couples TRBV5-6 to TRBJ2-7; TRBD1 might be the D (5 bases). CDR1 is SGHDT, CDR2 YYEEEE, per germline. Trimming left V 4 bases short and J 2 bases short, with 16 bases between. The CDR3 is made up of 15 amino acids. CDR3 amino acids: CASSPREAFTYEQYF. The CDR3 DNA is TGTGCCAGCAGCCCCAGGGAAGCCTTCACCTACGAGCAGTACTTC.

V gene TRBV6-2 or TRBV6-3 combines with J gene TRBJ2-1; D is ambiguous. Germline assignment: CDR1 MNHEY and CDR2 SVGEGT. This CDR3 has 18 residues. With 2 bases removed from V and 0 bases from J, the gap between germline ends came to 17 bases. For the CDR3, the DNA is TGTGCCAGCAGTTACGACTTTTCTTACCGGAGCTCCTACAATGAGCAGTTCTTC. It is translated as CASSYDFSYRSSYNEQFF.

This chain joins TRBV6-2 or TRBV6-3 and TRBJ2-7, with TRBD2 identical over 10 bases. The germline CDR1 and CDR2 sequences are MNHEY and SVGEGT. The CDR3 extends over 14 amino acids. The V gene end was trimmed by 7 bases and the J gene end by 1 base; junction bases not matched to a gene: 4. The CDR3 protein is CASTPSGGSYEQYF. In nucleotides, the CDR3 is TGTGCCAGCACCCCTAGCGGGGGATCCTACGAGCAGTACTTC.

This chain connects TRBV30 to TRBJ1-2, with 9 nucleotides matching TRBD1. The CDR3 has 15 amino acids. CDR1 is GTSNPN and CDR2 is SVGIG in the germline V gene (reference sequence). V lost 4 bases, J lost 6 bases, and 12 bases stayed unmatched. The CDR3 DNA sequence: TGTGCCTGGATTAGGGAGACAGGGGGTTATAATGGCTACACCTTC. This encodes CAWIRETGGYNGYTF.

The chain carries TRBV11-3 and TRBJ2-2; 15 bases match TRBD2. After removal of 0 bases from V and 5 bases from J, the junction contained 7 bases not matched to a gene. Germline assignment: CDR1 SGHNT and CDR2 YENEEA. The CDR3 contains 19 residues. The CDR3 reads CASSLEGTSGGPGTGELFF. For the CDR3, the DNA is TGTGCCAGCAGCTTAGAGGGGACTAGCGGGGGGCCGGGAACCGGGGAGCTGTTTTTT.

CDR3 sequence: CASAPPGTGNTEAFF. The CDR3 DNA reads as TGCGCCAGTGCGCCCCCCGGGACAGGGAACACTGAAGCTTTCTTT. The V gene is TRBV10-2, the J gene TRBJ1-1; TRBD1 matches at 8 bases. The CDR3 is 15 residues long. V lost 9 bases to trimming and J lost 1 base; unmatched junction nucleotides: 10. CDR1 WSHSY and CDR2 SAAADI come from the germline V gene.

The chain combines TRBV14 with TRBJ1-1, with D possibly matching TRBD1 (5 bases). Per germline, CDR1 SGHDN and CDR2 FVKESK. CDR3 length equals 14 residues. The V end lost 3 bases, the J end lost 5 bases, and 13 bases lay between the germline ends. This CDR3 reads CASSQVQGSTEAFF. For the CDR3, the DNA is TGTGCCAGCAGCCAGGTGCAGGGTTCTACTGAAGCTTTCTTT.

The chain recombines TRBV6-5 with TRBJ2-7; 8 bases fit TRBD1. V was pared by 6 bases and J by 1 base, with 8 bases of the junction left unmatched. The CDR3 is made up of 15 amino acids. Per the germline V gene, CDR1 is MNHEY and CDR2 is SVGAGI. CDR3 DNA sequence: TGTGCCAGCAGGCCGGGGACAGGACTTTCCTACGAGCAGTACTTC. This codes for CASRPGTGLSYEQYF.

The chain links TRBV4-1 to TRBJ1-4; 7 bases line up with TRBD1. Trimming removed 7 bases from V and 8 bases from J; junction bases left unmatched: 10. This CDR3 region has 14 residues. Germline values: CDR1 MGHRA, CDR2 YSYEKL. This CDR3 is CASNLRDRGEKLFF. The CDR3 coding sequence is TGCGCCAGCAACCTCCGGGACAGAGGAGAAAAACTGTTTTTT.

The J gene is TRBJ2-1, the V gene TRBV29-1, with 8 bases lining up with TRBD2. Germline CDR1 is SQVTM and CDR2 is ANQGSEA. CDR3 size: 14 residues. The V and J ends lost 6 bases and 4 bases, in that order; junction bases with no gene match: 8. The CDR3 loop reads CSVYGGGRYNEQFF. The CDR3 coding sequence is TGCAGCGTCTACGGGGGGGGCCGGTACAATGAGCAGTTCTTC.

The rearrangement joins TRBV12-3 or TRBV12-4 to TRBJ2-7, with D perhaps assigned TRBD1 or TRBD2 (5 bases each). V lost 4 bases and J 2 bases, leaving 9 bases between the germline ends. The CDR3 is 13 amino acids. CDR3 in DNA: TGTGCCAGCAGTTGGGACCCAACCTACGAGCAGTACTTC. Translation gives CASSWDPTYEQYF.

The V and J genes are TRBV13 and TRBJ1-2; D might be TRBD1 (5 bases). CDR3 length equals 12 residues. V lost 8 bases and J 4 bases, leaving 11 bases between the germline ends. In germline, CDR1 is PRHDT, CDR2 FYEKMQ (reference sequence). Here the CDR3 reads CASRSGAYGYTF. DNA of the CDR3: TGTGCCAGCCGGTCTGGGGCCTATGGCTACACCTTC. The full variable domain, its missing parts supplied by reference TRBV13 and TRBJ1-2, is AAGVIQSPRHLIKEKRETATLKCYPIPRHDTVYWYQQGPGQDPQFLISFYEKMQSDKGSIPDRFSAQQFSDYHSELNMSSLELGDSALYFCASRSGAYGYTFGSGTRLTVV.

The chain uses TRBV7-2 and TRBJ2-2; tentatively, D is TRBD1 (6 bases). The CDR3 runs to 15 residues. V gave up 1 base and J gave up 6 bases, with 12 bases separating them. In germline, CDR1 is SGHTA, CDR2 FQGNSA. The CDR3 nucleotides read TGTGCCAGCAGCTTAGTTCTAGCAGGGGCCGGGGAGCTGTTTTTT. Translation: CASSLVLAGAGELFF.

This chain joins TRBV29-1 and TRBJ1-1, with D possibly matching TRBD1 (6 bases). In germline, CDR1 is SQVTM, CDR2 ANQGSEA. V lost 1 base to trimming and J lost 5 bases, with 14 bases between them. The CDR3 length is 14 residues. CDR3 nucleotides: TGCAGCGTTGAAGCGGGTAGGGGGAGGACTGAAGCTTTCTTT. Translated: CSVEAGRGRTEAFF.

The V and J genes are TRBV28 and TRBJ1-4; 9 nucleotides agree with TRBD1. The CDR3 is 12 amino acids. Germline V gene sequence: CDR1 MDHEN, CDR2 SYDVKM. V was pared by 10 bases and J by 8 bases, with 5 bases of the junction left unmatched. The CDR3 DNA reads TGTGCCATCCGACAGGGGGGGGAAAAACTGTTTTTT. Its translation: CAIRQGGEKLFF.

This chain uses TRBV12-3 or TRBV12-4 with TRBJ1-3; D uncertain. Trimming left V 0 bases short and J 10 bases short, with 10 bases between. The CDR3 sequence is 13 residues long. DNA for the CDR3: TGTGCCAGCAGTTTAGCGGCAGCCGGGACCATATATTTT. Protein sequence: CASSLAAAGTIYF.

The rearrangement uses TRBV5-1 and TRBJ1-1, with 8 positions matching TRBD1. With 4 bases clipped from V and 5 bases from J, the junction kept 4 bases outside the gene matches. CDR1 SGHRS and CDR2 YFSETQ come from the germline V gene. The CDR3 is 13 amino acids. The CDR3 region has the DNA TGCGCCAGCAGCACAGGGGGTAAAACTGAAGCTTTCTTT. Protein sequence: CASSTGGKTEAFF.

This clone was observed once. The CDR3 region has the DNA TGTGCCAGCATCCGACCGGGACAGTCCTACGAGCAGTACTTC. Protein: CASIRPGQSYEQYF. This chain uses TRBV7-9 with TRBJ2-7; 7 bases line up with TRBD1. The CDR3 has 14 amino acids. Germline assignment: CDR1 SEHNR and CDR2 FQNEAQ (reference sequence). With 7 bases clipped from V and 1 base from J, the junction kept 7 bases outside the gene matches.

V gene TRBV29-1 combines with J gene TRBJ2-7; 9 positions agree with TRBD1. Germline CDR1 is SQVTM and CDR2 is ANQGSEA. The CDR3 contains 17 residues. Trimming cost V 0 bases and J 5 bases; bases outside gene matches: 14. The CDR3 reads CSVEDPHGTGGSDEQYF. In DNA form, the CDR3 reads TGCAGCGTTGAAGATCCCCACGGAACAGGGGGCAGCGACGAGCAGTACTTC.

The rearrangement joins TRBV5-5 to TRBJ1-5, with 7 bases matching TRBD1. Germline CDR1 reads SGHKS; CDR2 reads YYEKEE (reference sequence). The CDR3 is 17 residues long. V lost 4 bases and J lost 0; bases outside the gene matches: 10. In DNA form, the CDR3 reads TGTGCCAGCAGCCCCGGGACAGTCAGTCTTAGCAATCAGCCCCAGCATTTT. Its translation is CASSPGTVSLSNQPQHF. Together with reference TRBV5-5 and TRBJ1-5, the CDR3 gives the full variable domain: DAGVTQSPTHLIKTRGQQVTLRCSPISGHKSVSWYQQVLGQGPQFIFQYYEKEERGRGNFPDRFSARQFPNYSSELNVNALLLGDSALYLCASSPGTVSLSNQPQHFGDGTRLSIL.

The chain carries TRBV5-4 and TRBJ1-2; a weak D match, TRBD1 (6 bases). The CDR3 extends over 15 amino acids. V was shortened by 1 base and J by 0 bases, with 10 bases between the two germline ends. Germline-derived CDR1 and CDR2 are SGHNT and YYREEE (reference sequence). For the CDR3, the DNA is TGTGCCAGCAGCTTGAGACGGACAGCTAACTATGGCTACACCTTC. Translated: CASSLRRTANYGYTF.

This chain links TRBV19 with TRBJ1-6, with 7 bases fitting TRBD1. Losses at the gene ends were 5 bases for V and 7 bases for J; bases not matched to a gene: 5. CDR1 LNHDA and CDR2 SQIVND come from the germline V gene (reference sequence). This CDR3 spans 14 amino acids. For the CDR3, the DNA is TGTGCCAGTAGTCCAAGGGGGCGGAATTCACCCCTCCACTTT. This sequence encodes CASSPRGRNSPLHF. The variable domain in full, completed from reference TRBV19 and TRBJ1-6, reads DGGITQSPKYLFRKEGQNVTLSCEQNLNHDAMYWYRQDPGQGLRLIYYSQIVNDFQKGDIAEGYSVSREKKESFPLTVTSAQKNPTAFYLCASSPRGRNSPLHFGNGTRLTVT.

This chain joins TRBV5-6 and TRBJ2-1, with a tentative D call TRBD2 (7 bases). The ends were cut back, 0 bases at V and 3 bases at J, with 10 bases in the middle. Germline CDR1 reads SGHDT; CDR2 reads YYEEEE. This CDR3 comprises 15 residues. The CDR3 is CASSLDGGHYNEQFF. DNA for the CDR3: TGTGCCAGCAGCTTGGACGGGGGGCACTACAATGAGCAGTTCTTC.

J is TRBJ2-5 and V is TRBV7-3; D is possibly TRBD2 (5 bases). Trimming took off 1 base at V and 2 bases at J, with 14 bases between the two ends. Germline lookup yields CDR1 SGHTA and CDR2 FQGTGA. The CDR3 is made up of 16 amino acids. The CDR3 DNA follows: TGTGCCAGCAGCTTAATGGGCGGACTCGCACAAGAGACCCAGTACTTC. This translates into CASSLMGGLAQETQYF.